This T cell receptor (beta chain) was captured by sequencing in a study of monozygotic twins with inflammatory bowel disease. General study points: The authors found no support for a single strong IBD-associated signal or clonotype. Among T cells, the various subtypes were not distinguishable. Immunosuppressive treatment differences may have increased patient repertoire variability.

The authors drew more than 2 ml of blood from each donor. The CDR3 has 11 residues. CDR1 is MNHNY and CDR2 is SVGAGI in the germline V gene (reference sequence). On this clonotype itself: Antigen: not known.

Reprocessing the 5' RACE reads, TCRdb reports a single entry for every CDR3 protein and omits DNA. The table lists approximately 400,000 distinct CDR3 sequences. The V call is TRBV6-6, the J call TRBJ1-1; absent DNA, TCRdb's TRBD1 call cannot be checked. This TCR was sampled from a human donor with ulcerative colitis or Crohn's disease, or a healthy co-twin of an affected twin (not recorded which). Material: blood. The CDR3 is CASSYQDSCIF.